This T cell receptor beta chain was recovered during a study of cytomegalovirus exposure and HLA in healthy donors. Study results and caveats: Rarity characterized most TCR sequences, yet some public TCRs appeared in many donors. The classifier reportedly diagnosed cytomegalovirus status with high sensitivity and specificity.

Assay: immunoSEQ multiplex PCR; the TCRdb copy retains only in-frame clones and omits some. This table has about 78,000 clones, 90% to 97% appearing once. Trimming removed 5 bases from V and 3 bases from J, with 11 bases in between. Germline V gene lookup returns CDR1 SGHVS and CDR2 FNYEAQ. The CDR3 runs 14 residues. Only one count was recorded for this clone. Its specificity is not known. V is TRBV7-6 and J is TRBJ2-1, with D possibly TRBD2 on 5 matching bases. The sequence derives from a young man in good health and CMV-seropositive. The specimen sequenced was PBMCs. The CDR3 DNA reads TGTGCCAGCAGCCCCGCCGGGGACTACAATGAGCAGTTCTTC. This sequence encodes CASSPAGDYNEQFF.